The rows below give T cell receptor beta chains drawn from one sample of a study of shared clonotypes between healthy human individuals. Some clones are missing from TCRdb's copy, which holds only in-frame ones; the method was immunoSEQ multiplex PCR. The sample records about 680,000 clones, roughly 94% being singletons. The sequenced sample was naive CD8+ T cells sorted from blood. These receptors were collected from a man aged 30 to 39 in good health. The CDR3 runs from the conserved cysteine through the conserved F or W. D genes are given only for firm matches. A clone size is listed for some rows: how often the clone was seen (once, few, many), or a class if it is expanded.

v_call: TRBV15; j_call: TRBJ2-5; clone_size: NA; d_call: NA; cdr3_aa: CATSRGWAGQETQYF; cdr3_nt: TGTGCCACCAGCAGAGGGTGGGCAGGGCAAGAGACCCAGTACTTC
v_call: TRBV19; j_call: TRBJ1-1; clone_size: NA; d_call: NA; cdr3_aa: CASSISGNEAFF; cdr3_nt: TGTGCCAGTAGTATTTCGGGGAATGAAGCTTTCTTT
v_call: TRBV27; j_call: TRBJ2-1; clone_size: NA; d_call: NA; cdr3_aa: CAGRTYNEQFF; cdr3_nt: TGTGCCGGCAGAACCTACAATGAGCAGTTCTTC
v_call: TRBV7-8; j_call: TRBJ2-6; clone_size: once; d_call: NA; cdr3_aa: CASSLALADNPSGANVLTF; cdr3_nt: TGTGCCAGCAGCTTAGCGCTGGCAGACAATCCCTCTGGGGCCAACGTCCTGACTTTC
v_call: TRBV29-1; j_call: TRBJ1-1; clone_size: NA; d_call: NA; cdr3_aa: CSVVAWGEAEAFF; cdr3_nt: TGCAGCGTCGTCGCCTGGGGGGAGGCTGAAGCTTTCTTT
v_call: TRBV11-2; j_call: TRBJ2-5; clone_size: NA; d_call: TRBD2; cdr3_aa: CASSLGETSGHNQETQYF; cdr3_nt: TGTGCCAGCAGCTTAGGGGAGACTAGCGGGCACAACCAAGAGACCCAGTACTTC
v_call: TRBV27; j_call: TRBJ1-5; clone_size: once; d_call: NA; cdr3_aa: CASEWSGSNQPQHF; cdr3_nt: TGTGCCAGCGAATGGTCAGGGAGCAATCAGCCCCAGCATTTT
v_call: TRBV29-1; j_call: TRBJ2-1; clone_size: NA; d_call: TRBD2; cdr3_aa: CSVEEPLAGGPKQFF; cdr3_nt: TGCAGCGTTGAGGAGCCTCTAGCGGGAGGGCCTAAGCAGTTCTTC
v_call: TRBV2; j_call: TRBJ1-1; clone_size: NA; d_call: TRBD1; cdr3_aa: CASSPGTGGGTEAFF; cdr3_nt: TGTGCCAGCAGCCCCGGGACAGGGGGCGGGACTGAAGCTTTCTTT
v_call: TRBV5-5; j_call: TRBJ2-7; clone_size: NA; d_call: NA; cdr3_aa: CASSLGNSYEQYF; cdr3_nt: TGTGCCAGCAGCTTAGGGAACTCCTACGAGCAGTACTTC
v_call: TRBV7-2; j_call: TRBJ2-1; clone_size: NA; d_call: NA; cdr3_aa: CASSLPPYNEQFF; cdr3_nt: TGTGCCAGCAGCTTACCGCCCTACAATGAGCAGTTCTTC
v_call: TRBV5-6; j_call: TRBJ2-3; clone_size: NA; d_call: NA; cdr3_aa: CASSSGKGTDTQYF; cdr3_nt: TGTGCCAGCAGCTCTGGTAAGGGGACAGATACGCAGTATTTT
v_call: TRBV27; j_call: TRBJ2-1; clone_size: NA; d_call: TRBD2; cdr3_aa: CASSLFLAGSYNEQFF; cdr3_nt: TGTGCCAGCAGTTTATTTTTAGCGGGATCTTACAATGAGCAGTTCTTC
v_call: TRBV6-1; j_call: TRBJ2-2; clone_size: NA; d_call: TRBD2; cdr3_aa: CASSGLAGGLGELFF; cdr3_nt: TGTGCCAGCTCGGGACTAGCGGGAGGGCTCGGGGAGCTGTTTTTT
v_call: TRBV7-8; j_call: TRBJ2-6; clone_size: NA; d_call: NA; cdr3_aa: CASSLAGPGPGANVLTF; cdr3_nt: TGTGCCAGCAGCTTAGCTGGTCCGGGACCCGGGGCCAACGTCCTGACTTTC
v_call: TRBV7-9; j_call: TRBJ2-1; clone_size: once; d_call: NA; cdr3_aa: CASSSTEYNEQFF; cdr3_nt: TGTGCCAGCAGCTCCACAGAGTACAATGAGCAGTTCTTC
v_call: TRBV13; j_call: TRBJ1-5; clone_size: NA; d_call: TRBD1; cdr3_aa: CASSLGQGRSNQPQHF; cdr3_nt: TGTGCCAGCAGCTTGGGACAGGGGAGGAGCAATCAGCCCCAGCATTTT
v_call: TRBV7-9; j_call: TRBJ1-1; clone_size: NA; d_call: NA; cdr3_aa: CASSLAVDSNTEAFF; cdr3_nt: TGTGCCAGCAGCTTAGCGGTGGATTCGAACACTGAAGCTTTCTTT
v_call: TRBV27; j_call: TRBJ2-1; clone_size: NA; d_call: TRBD1; cdr3_aa: CASGRDSYNEQFF; cdr3_nt: TGTGCCAGCGGTCGGGACAGTTACAATGAGCAGTTCTTC
v_call: TRBV9; j_call: TRBJ2-2; clone_size: NA; d_call: NA; cdr3_aa: CASSPLVGGTGELFF; cdr3_nt: TGTGCCAGCAGCCCCCTGGTGGGGGGCACCGGGGAGCTGTTTTTT
v_call: TRBV5-1; j_call: TRBJ2-1; clone_size: NA; d_call: NA; cdr3_aa: CASSLIPGTNNEQFF; cdr3_nt: TGCGCCAGCAGCTTGATTCCGGGGACCAACAATGAGCAGTTCTTC
v_call: TRBV14; j_call: TRBJ2-5; clone_size: once; d_call: NA; cdr3_aa: CASSQPGGFGTQYF; cdr3_nt: TGTGCCAGCAGCCAACCAGGGGGGTTTGGGACCCAGTACTTC
v_call: TRBV27; j_call: TRBJ2-7; clone_size: NA; d_call: NA; cdr3_aa: CASSSYREQYF; cdr3_nt: TGTGCCAGCAGTTCTTATCGCGAGCAGTACTTC
v_call: TRBV2; j_call: TRBJ2-5; clone_size: NA; d_call: NA; cdr3_aa: CASSDPGVRETQYF; cdr3_nt: TGTGCCAGCAGTGACCCAGGGGTGCGCGAGACCCAGTACTTC
v_call: TRBV7-9; j_call: TRBJ2-2; clone_size: NA; d_call: NA; cdr3_aa: CASSLSYAGELFF; cdr3_nt: TGTGCCAGCAGCCTTAGCTATGCCGGGGAGCTGTTTTTT
v_call: TRBV27; j_call: TRBJ2-4; clone_size: NA; d_call: NA; cdr3_aa: CASSLRGAGDGNIQYF; cdr3_nt: TGTGCCAGCAGTTTAAGAGGGGCAGGGGATGGGAACATTCAGTACTTC
v_call: TRBV7-2; j_call: TRBJ2-1; clone_size: once; d_call: TRBD2; cdr3_aa: CASSLFPSGTYNEQFF; cdr3_nt: TGTGCCAGCAGCTTATTCCCTAGCGGGACCTACAATGAGCAGTTCTTC
v_call: TRBV29-1; j_call: TRBJ2-2; clone_size: NA; d_call: NA; cdr3_aa: CSVLRGPGELFF; cdr3_nt: TGCAGCGTCTTGCGAGGTCCCGGGGAGCTGTTTTTT
v_call: TRBV9; j_call: TRBJ1-2; clone_size: NA; d_call: NA; cdr3_aa: CASSARARGYTF; cdr3_nt: TGTGCCAGCAGCGCGCGGGCGCGAGGCTACACCTTC
v_call: TRBV4-1; j_call: TRBJ2-7; clone_size: NA; d_call: TRBD2; cdr3_aa: CASSQELAGEYEQYF; cdr3_nt: TGCGCCAGCAGCCAAGAGCTAGCGGGAGAATACGAGCAGTACTTC
v_call: TRBV5-1; j_call: TRBJ2-1; clone_size: NA; d_call: TRBD1; cdr3_aa: CASSLTTGPNEQFF; cdr3_nt: TGCGCCAGCAGCCTAACGACAGGGCCCAATGAGCAGTTCTTC
v_call: TRBV5-4; j_call: TRBJ2-1; clone_size: once; d_call: NA; cdr3_aa: CASSFGTSSYNEQFF; cdr3_nt: TGTGCCAGCAGCTTTGGGACGAGCTCCTACAATGAGCAGTTCTTC
v_call: TRBV27; j_call: TRBJ2-2; clone_size: NA; d_call: NA; cdr3_aa: CASVSAGELFF; cdr3_nt: TGTGCCAGCGTAAGCGCCGGGGAGCTGTTTTTT
v_call: TRBV7-9; j_call: TRBJ2-7; clone_size: NA; d_call: NA; cdr3_aa: CASSTPGVIYEQYF; cdr3_nt: TGTGCCAGCAGCACCCCGGGAGTTATCTACGAGCAGTACTTC
v_call: TRBV27; j_call: TRBJ2-7; clone_size: NA; d_call: TRBD2; cdr3_aa: CASSSLLAGAYEQYF; cdr3_nt: TGTGCCAGCAGTTCCTTGCTAGCGGGGGCCTACGAGCAGTACTTC
v_call: TRBV7-9; j_call: TRBJ2-3; clone_size: NA; d_call: TRBD2; cdr3_aa: CASSSWTSGSPDTQYF; cdr3_nt: TGTGCCAGCAGCTCTTGGACTAGCGGGAGCCCAGATACGCAGTATTTT
v_call: TRBV4-1; j_call: TRBJ2-1; clone_size: NA; d_call: NA; cdr3_aa: CASSQDWPPNNYNEQFF; cdr3_nt: TGCGCCAGCAGCCAAGATTGGCCCCCGAACAATTACAATGAGCAGTTCTTC
v_call: TRBV4-3; j_call: TRBJ2-1; clone_size: NA; d_call: NA; cdr3_aa: CASSQSVTYNEQFF; cdr3_nt: TGCGCCAGCAGCCAGTCGGTTACCTACAATGAGCAGTTCTTC
v_call: TRBV29-1; j_call: TRBJ1-2; clone_size: NA; d_call: TRBD1; cdr3_aa: CSVDAPGAGGGYGYTF; cdr3_nt: TGCAGCGTTGATGCCCCGGGGGCAGGGGGCGGCTATGGCTACACCTTC
v_call: TRBV7-9; j_call: TRBJ2-7; clone_size: NA; d_call: NA; cdr3_aa: CASSLIPGTQALIIYEQYF; cdr3_nt: TGTGCCAGCAGCTTGATTCCCGGGACACAGGCCCTGATTATCTACGAGCAGTACTTC
v_call: TRBV19; j_call: TRBJ2-2; clone_size: NA; d_call: NA; cdr3_aa: CASSIGVTDTGELFF; cdr3_nt: TGTGCCAGTAGTATTGGGGTTACGGACACCGGGGAGCTGTTTTTT
v_call: TRBV7-9; j_call: TRBJ1-1; clone_size: NA; d_call: NA; cdr3_aa: CASSHWLGGKNTEAFF; cdr3_nt: TGTGCCAGCAGTCACTGGCTTGGGGGCAAGAACACTGAAGCTTTCTTT
v_call: TRBV5-4; j_call: TRBJ1-2; clone_size: many; d_call: NA; cdr3_aa: CASSSTASNYGYTF; cdr3_nt: TGTGCCAGCAGTTCGACAGCGTCTAACTATGGCTACACCTTC
v_call: TRBV9; j_call: TRBJ2-7; clone_size: NA; d_call: NA; cdr3_aa: CASSAGYEQYF; cdr3_nt: TGTGCCAGCAGCGCAGGCTACGAGCAGTACTTC
v_call: TRBV27; j_call: TRBJ2-5; clone_size: NA; d_call: NA; cdr3_aa: CASSLSGGETQYF; cdr3_nt: TGTGCCAGCAGTTTATCAGGGGGAGAGACCCAGTACTTC
v_call: TRBV9; j_call: TRBJ2-7; clone_size: NA; d_call: TRBD1; cdr3_aa: CASSVAPQGYEQYF; cdr3_nt: TGTGCCAGCAGCGTTGCTCCACAGGGGTACGAGCAGTACTTC
v_call: TRBV2; j_call: TRBJ2-7; clone_size: NA; d_call: TRBD1; cdr3_aa: CAIQGASSYEQYF; cdr3_nt: TGTGCCATACAGGGGGCGAGCTCCTACGAGCAGTACTTC
v_call: TRBV4-1; j_call: TRBJ2-3; clone_size: NA; d_call: TRBD2; cdr3_aa: CASSQDGGLVPDTQYF; cdr3_nt: TGCGCCAGCAGCCAAGACGGGGGACTAGTCCCAGATACGCAGTATTTT
v_call: TRBV2; j_call: TRBJ2-1; clone_size: NA; d_call: NA; cdr3_aa: CASSGVEQFF; cdr3_nt: TGTGCCAGCAGTGGGGTTGAGCAGTTCTTC
v_call: TRBV19; j_call: TRBJ2-1; clone_size: NA; d_call: TRBD2; cdr3_aa: CASSIGRTSGRSYNEQFF; cdr3_nt: TGTGCCAGTAGTATCGGCCGGACTAGCGGGAGATCTTACAATGAGCAGTTCTTC